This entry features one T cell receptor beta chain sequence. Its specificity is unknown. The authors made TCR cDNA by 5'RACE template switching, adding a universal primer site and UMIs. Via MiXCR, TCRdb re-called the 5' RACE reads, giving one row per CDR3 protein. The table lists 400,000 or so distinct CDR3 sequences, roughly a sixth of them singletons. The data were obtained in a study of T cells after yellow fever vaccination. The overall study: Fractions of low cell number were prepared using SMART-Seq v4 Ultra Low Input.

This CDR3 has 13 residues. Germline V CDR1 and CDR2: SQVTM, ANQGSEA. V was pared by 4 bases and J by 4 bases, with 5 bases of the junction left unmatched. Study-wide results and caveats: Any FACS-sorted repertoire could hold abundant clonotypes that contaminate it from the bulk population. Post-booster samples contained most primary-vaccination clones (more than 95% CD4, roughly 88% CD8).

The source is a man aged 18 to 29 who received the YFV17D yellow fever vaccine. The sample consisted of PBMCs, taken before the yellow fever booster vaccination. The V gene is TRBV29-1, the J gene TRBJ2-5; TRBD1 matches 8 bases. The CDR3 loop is CSVVQGAPETQYF. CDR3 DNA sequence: TGCAGCGTTGTCCAGGGGGCACCAGAGACCCAGTACTTC.